A single sample gave rise to the 26 T cell receptor beta chains below, sequenced in a study of cytomegalovirus exposure and HLA in healthy donors listed by TCRdb under 2017. The library came from the immunoSEQ multiplex PCR assay. For the multiplex PCR, a mixture combining 60 forward primers for TCR Vbeta segments and 13 reverse primers for TCR Jbeta segments was used. TCRdb took this table from immuneACCESS and kept in-frame rearrangements with V and J called. Such tables lack part of the clones; where checked against another copy, unresolved V genes explain under half of the gap, and the rest is unexplained. The sample includes about 98,000 clones, with approximately 69% observed a single time. The ten largest clones represent about 1.2% of the sample. The sample taken for sequencing was PBMCs. These TCRs come from a female donor in good health and CMV-seronegative.

V usage is TRBV27 and J usage is TRBJ2-1; 7 nucleotides align to TRBD2. CDR1 is MNHEY and CDR2 is SMNVEV in the germline V gene (reference sequence). The CDR3 contains 14 residues. Trimming at V came to 6 bases and at J to 7 bases, leaving 9 bases not matched to a gene. The CDR3 protein is CASSQGRGGNEQFF. In nucleotides, the CDR3 is TGTGCCAGCAGCCAGGGACGGGGAGGGAATGAGCAGTTCTTC.

V usage is TRBV11-3 and J usage is TRBJ1-4; TRBD1 aligns across 8 bases. Germline V CDR1 and CDR2: SGHNT, YENEEA. The CDR3 spans 16 residues. V trimming: 5 bases; J trimming: 0 bases; junction bases outside the gene matches: 5. This CDR3 is CASSLQGGATNEKLFF. The CDR3 DNA reads as TGTGCCAGCAGCCTACAGGGGGGCGCAACTAATGAAAAACTGTTTTTT.

This chain joins TRBV11-3 and TRBJ1-1, with D perhaps TRBD1 (5 bases). The CDR3 runs to 12 residues. Germline CDR1 SGHNT, CDR2 YENEEA. V shed 1 base and J shed 10 bases, with 10 bases lying between them. CDR3 loop: CASSLVEGTAFF. The CDR3, as DNA: TGTGCCAGCAGCTTAGTGGAGGGGACAGCTTTCTTT.

V gene TRBV2 combines with J gene TRBJ2-5; weak D call: TRBD2 (6 bases). The V end was cut by 3 bases, the J end by 5 bases, with 16 bases between. CDR1 and CDR2 (germline): SNHLY, FYNNEI. The CDR3 length is 15 residues. Here the CDR3 reads CASSEEGLKRETQYF. The CDR3 nucleotides are TGTGCCAGCAGTGAGGAGGGGCTCAAGAGGGAGACCCAGTACTTC.

The rearrangement joins TRBV4-2 to TRBJ2-3, with D possibly being TRBD2 (6 bases). V gave up 2 bases and J gave up 2 bases, with 14 bases separating them. Per germline, CDR1 LGHNA and CDR2 YNFKEQ. The CDR3 extends over 16 amino acids. The CDR3 DNA reads TGTGCCAGCAGCCAACGGGGGTGGTATGACACAGATACGCAGTATTTT. Amino acid sequence: CASSQRGWYDTDTQYF.

The chain is built from TRBV9 and TRBJ1-2, with 7 bases fitting TRBD1. CDR1 is SGDLS, CDR2 YYNGEE, per germline. The trim removed 1 base at V and 8 bases at J, leaving 11 bases unmatched. CDR3 length equals 15 residues. CDR3 DNA: TGTGCCAGCAGCGTATGGGACAGAAGCCTCCCAGGCTACACCTTC. It encodes CASSVWDRSLPGYTF.

For this clone: A read error may account for a junction end that differs from germline. This chain links TRBV7-7 with TRBJ2-5; weak D call: TRBD2 (6 bases). CDR1 is SSHAT, CDR2 FNYEAQ, per germline (reference sequence). The CDR3 totals 15 residues. The chain's CDR3 is CASSLGGTQGETQYF. In DNA, the CDR3 is TGTGCTAGCAGCTTAGGTGGGACTCAAGGAGAGACCCAGTACTTC.

The J gene is TRBJ2-5, the V gene TRBV2; 8 bases match TRBD2. J lost 4 bases, V lost 3 bases, and 4 bases had no gene match. Per the germline V gene, CDR1 is SNHLY and CDR2 is FYNNEI. This CDR3 is 14 amino acids long. The CDR3 DNA follows: TGTGCCAGCAGTGATGGGCTAGCGGGAGAGACCCAGTACTTC. Its translation is CASSDGLAGETQYF.

Only one count was recorded for this clone. The chain is built from TRBV5-1 and TRBJ2-1; 7 bases align to TRBD1. The V and J ends lost 0 bases and 5 bases, in that order; junction bases with no gene match: 2. The CDR3 has 14 residues. Germline loops: CDR1 SGHRS, CDR2 YFSETQ. CDR3 loop: CASSLGGQNNEQFF. The CDR3 bases are TGCGCCAGCAGCTTGGGGGGACAGAACAATGAGCAGTTCTTC.

This clone came up a few times. The junction departs from germline at one end; a sequencing error may be responsible. This chain uses TRBV13 with TRBJ2-4; the D gene is possibly TRBD2 (6 bases). The CDR3 sequence is 13 residues long. CDR1 PRHDT and CDR2 FYEKMQ come from the germline V gene (reference sequence). The CDR3 loop is CASTLPGENIQYF. The CDR3 nucleotides read TGTGCCAGCACCTTACCGGGGGAAAACATTCAGTACTTC.

Only a few counts were recorded for this clone. This chain links TRBV19 with TRBJ1-1; D ambiguous. V was shortened by 5 bases and J by 0 bases, with 7 bases between the two germline ends. This CDR3 has 13 amino acids. CDR1 and CDR2 from the germline V gene are LNHDA and SQIVND (reference sequence). CDR3 sequence (DNA): TGTGCCAGTAGTTGGAGTATGAACACTGAAGCTTTCTTT. Protein sequence: CASSWSMNTEAFF.

This chain uses TRBV5-1 with TRBJ2-7, with TRBD2 identical over 8 bases. The CDR3 is 14 residues long. Germline trimming cut 3 bases from V and 4 bases from J; bases unmatched to any gene: 6. CDR1 and CDR2 (germline): SGHRS, YFSETQ. DNA of the CDR3: TGCGCCAGCAGCTGGAGCGGGAGTTCGTACGAGCAGTACTTC. This sequence encodes CASSWSGSSYEQYF.

This clone was seen more than once but under ten times. This chain connects TRBV14 to TRBJ1-6; TRBD1 is a possible D gene (5 bases). From germline, CDR1 is SGHDN and CDR2 FVKESK. The CDR3 contains 13 residues. V was cut by 2 bases and J by 6 bases, with 5 bases left in between. The chain's CDR3 is CASSQQGNSPLHF. CDR3 sequence (DNA): TGTGCCAGCAGCCAACAGGGTAATTCACCCCTCCACTTT.

This clone was seen once. The chain links TRBV7-6 to TRBJ2-3; TRBD2 agrees at 9 bases. V lost 2 bases to trimming and J lost 2 bases; unmatched junction nucleotides: 11. There are 18 residues in the CDR3. Per the germline V gene, CDR1 is SGHVS and CDR2 is FNYEAQ. CDR3 in amino acids: CASSLISGGALITDTQYF. CDR3 nucleotides: TGTGCCAGCAGCTTAATTAGCGGGGGTGCCCTGATCACAGATACGCAGTATTTT.

The genes are TRBV2 and TRBJ2-7; a weak D match, TRBD1 (6 bases). Germline CDR1 SNHLY, CDR2 FYNNEI. CDR3 length equals 15 residues. Trimming stripped 6 bases from V and 5 bases from J, with 20 bases between. The CDR3 nucleotides are TGTGCCAGCAGAGGTGGGACATCCCGAAAGAACGAGCAGTACTTC. Translation: CASRGGTSRKNEQYF.

The J gene is TRBJ1-2, the V gene TRBV4-1; D perhaps matches TRBD1 (5 bases). V was pared by 0 bases and J by 7 bases, with 15 bases between. From germline, CDR1 is MGHRA and CDR2 YSYEKL. CDR3 length equals 15 residues. CDR3 DNA: TGCGCCAGCAGCCAAGAGCCAGGGCATTTGGCTGGCTACACCTTC. Encoded protein: CASSQEPGHLAGYTF.

The chain has TRBV11-2 and TRBJ2-1; D is possibly TRBD2 (6 bases). The CDR3 is made up of 16 amino acids. Per germline, CDR1 SGHAT and CDR2 FQNNGV. Deletions cut 3 bases from V and 0 bases from J, with 12 bases between. CDR3 residues: CASSFSSASSYNEQFF. The CDR3 DNA is TGTGCCAGCAGCTTTTCTAGCGCGAGCTCCTACAATGAGCAGTTCTTC.

V gene TRBV13 combines with J gene TRBJ2-1; 7 bases are shared with TRBD1. The ends lost 7 bases at V and 3 bases at J; junction bases unmatched: 15. CDR1 is PRHDT, CDR2 FYEKMQ, per germline (reference sequence). The CDR3 is 17 amino acids. The DNA for the CDR3 is TGTGCCAGCACCGAACTCAAGACAGGGCTCCGCTACAATGAGCAGTTCTTC. Translation gives CASTELKTGLRYNEQFF.

This clone was seen a few times. The rearrangement joins TRBV9 to TRBJ2-3; 9 nucleotides match TRBD2. V was clipped by 4 bases and J by 6 bases; unmatched bases: 6. The germline CDR1 and CDR2 sequences are SGDLS and YYNGEE. The CDR3 extends over 14 amino acids. In DNA form, the CDR3 reads TGTGCCAGCAGCCCGAGACTAGCGGTTGATACGCAGTATTTT. It encodes CASSPRLAVDTQYF. The full variable domain, with the rest looked up from reference TRBV9 and TRBJ2-3, is DSGVTQTPKHLITATGQRVTLRCSPRSGDLSVYWYQQSLDQGLQFLIQYYNGEERAKGNILERFSAQQFPDLHSELNLSSLELGDSALYFCASSPRLAVDTQYFGPGTRLTVL.

CDR3 in amino acids: CASSHATTSGGGQNIQYF. The CDR3 DNA reads TGTGCCAGCAGCCACGCAACTACGAGCGGGGGAGGGCAAAACATTCAGTACTTC. The chain recombines TRBV5-8 with TRBJ2-4, with TRBD2 matching 8 bases. The V gene end was trimmed by 4 bases and the J gene end by 5 bases; junction bases not matched to a gene: 17. This CDR3 contains 18 residues. Germline CDR1 is SGHTS and CDR2 is YDEGEE.

The chain uses TRBV4-1 and TRBJ1-2; TRBD1 agrees at 7 bases. Germline CDR1 and CDR2: MGHRA and YSYEKL. V was clipped by 4 bases and J by 7 bases; unmatched bases: 9. CDR3 length equals 14 residues. The CDR3 bases are TGCGCCAGCAGCCCACCCGACAGGGCTTCTGGCTACACCTTC. Residues: CASSPPDRASGYTF.

The chain carries TRBV7-2 and TRBJ2-7; 8 positions match TRBD1. Trimming cost V 4 bases and J 5 bases; bases outside gene matches: 10. CDR3 length equals 15 residues. Germline V gene lookup returns CDR1 SGHTA and CDR2 FQGNSA. The CDR3 DNA sequence: TGTGCCAGCAGCTCCCAGGGGGCAGGGTTGGACGAGCAGTACTTC. Its translation: CASSSQGAGLDEQYF.

The genes are TRBV7-9 and TRBJ2-4; no reliable D call. CDR3 size: 14 residues. Germline assignment: CDR1 SEHNR and CDR2 FQNEAQ (reference sequence). V was clipped by 2 bases and J by 1 base, with 6 bases between them. CDR3 in amino acids: CASSLYPAKNIQYF. The CDR3 bases are TGTGCCAGCAGCTTATATCCGGCCAAAAACATTCAGTACTTC.

The J gene is TRBJ2-1, the V gene TRBV9; 9 bases are a match to TRBD2. The V segment lost 4 bases and the J segment 5 bases; nucleotides outside the gene matches: 4. Germline loops: CDR1 SGDLS, CDR2 YYNGEE. There are 14 residues in the CDR3. The CDR3 nucleotides are TGTGCCAGCAGCCCGGGACTAGCAGACAATGAGCAGTTCTTC. This gives the protein CASSPGLADNEQFF.

This clone has only a few counts. The chain employs TRBV19 and TRBJ2-1; tentative D call: TRBD2 (6 bases). Trimming took off 4 bases at V and 6 bases at J, with 16 bases between the two ends. CDR1 and CDR2 (germline): LNHDA, SQIVND (reference sequence). The CDR3 is 15 amino acids. CDR3 amino acids: CASSKTGGIGNEQFF. The CDR3 bases are TGTGCCAGTAGTAAGACCGGGGGTATCGGCAATGAGCAGTTCTTC.

This clone appeared a single time. V and J are TRBV5-4 and TRBJ2-5; D unresolved. The CDR3 has 16 residues. Germline CDR1 reads SGHNT; CDR2 reads YYREEE (reference sequence). V lost 4 bases to trimming and J lost 0 bases, with 16 bases between them. CDR3 DNA: TGTGCCAGCAGCCGCTTCCCAAACAAGTACCAAGAGACCCAGTACTTC. Translated: CASSRFPNKYQETQYF.